The rows below give T cell receptor beta chains drawn from one sample of a study of response to subunit inactivated influenza vaccine. TCRdb used MiXCR to reprocess the RT-PCR reads, holding one entry per CDR3 protein. The top ten hold approximately 12% of the sample, which has around 490,000 distinct CDR3 sequences, less than 10% seen once. The sequencing here drew on PBMCs from blood, taken about 24 months after vaccination. Receptors originate from a man between 50 and 69 years old who received an inactivated influenza vaccine. CDR3s include the opening cysteine and the closing phenylalanine or tryptophan.

V gene	J gene	CDR3 protein
TRBV6-6	TRBJ1-1	CASSRGLNTEAFF
TRBV19	TRBJ1-5	CASSAGRNNQPQHF
TRBV28	TRBJ2-1	CASSFGLDFGYNEQFF
TRBV2	TRBJ2-7	CASSEDLGVTYEQYF
TRBV5-1	TRBJ1-4	CASTPGQGATSEKLFF
TRBV28	TRBJ2-1	CASSFGNNEQFF
TRBV6-2/TRBV6-3	TRBJ2-7	CASSYRGGTGNYEQYF
TRBV6-2/TRBV6-3	TRBJ2-7	CASSFGGNYEQYF
TRBV4-3	TRBJ2-1	CASSPDRAYNEQFF
TRBV20-1	TRBJ2-7	CSATLAGGFYEQYF
TRBV2	TRBJ2-1	CASTSGGGALYEQFF
TRBV12-3/TRBV12-4	TRBJ1-5	CASSQTGDSNQPQHF
TRBV5-1	TRBJ2-3	CASSLSESRDTQYF
TRBV27	TRBJ2-7	CASSLLPPDRGVYYEQYF
TRBV20-1	TRBJ2-5	CSAHSGGETQYF
TRBV7-9	TRBJ2-3	CASALAGGYTDTQYF
TRBV9	TRBJ2-1	CASRVVGTGYNKQFF